The clone carrying this TCR beta chain has ten or more counts. The sample belongs to a study of T-cell memory formation after mild COVID-19. TCRdb reprocessed the 5' RACE reads with MiXCR, giving one entry per CDR3 protein. The sample lists roughly 130,000 distinct CDR3 sequences; approximately 5.9% were seen once. The sequence came from an adult woman who had mild COVID-19 (a few samples of this study predate the infection). Cell type and time point are not known. The specimen was PBMCs or a T cell subset sorted from them (not recorded which).

The CDR3 DNA reads TGCGCCAGCAGCTTGGGGGAGTCCGGGCAGCCCCAGCATTTT. It yields the protein CASSLGESGQPQHF. This chain joins TRBV5-1 and TRBJ1-5, with no clear D. Looked up from germline, CDR1 is SGHRS and CDR2 is YFSETQ. Trimming shortened V by 0 bases and J by 7 bases, and 11 bases separated the two germline ends. The CDR3 is 14 residues long.